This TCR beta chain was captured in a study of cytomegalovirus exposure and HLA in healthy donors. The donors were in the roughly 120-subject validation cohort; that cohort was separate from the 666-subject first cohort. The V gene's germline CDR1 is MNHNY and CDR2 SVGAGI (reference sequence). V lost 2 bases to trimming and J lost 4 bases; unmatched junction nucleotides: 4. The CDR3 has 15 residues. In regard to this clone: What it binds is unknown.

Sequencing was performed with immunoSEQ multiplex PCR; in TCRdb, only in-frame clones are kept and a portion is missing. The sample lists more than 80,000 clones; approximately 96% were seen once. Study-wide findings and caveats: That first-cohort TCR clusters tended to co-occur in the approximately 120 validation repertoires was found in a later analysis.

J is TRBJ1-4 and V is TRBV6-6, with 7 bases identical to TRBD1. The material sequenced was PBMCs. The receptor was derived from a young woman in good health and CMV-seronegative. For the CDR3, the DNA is TGTGCCAGCAGTTACCCGACAGGGAGTAATGAAAAACTGTTTTTT. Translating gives CASSYPTGSNEKLFF.